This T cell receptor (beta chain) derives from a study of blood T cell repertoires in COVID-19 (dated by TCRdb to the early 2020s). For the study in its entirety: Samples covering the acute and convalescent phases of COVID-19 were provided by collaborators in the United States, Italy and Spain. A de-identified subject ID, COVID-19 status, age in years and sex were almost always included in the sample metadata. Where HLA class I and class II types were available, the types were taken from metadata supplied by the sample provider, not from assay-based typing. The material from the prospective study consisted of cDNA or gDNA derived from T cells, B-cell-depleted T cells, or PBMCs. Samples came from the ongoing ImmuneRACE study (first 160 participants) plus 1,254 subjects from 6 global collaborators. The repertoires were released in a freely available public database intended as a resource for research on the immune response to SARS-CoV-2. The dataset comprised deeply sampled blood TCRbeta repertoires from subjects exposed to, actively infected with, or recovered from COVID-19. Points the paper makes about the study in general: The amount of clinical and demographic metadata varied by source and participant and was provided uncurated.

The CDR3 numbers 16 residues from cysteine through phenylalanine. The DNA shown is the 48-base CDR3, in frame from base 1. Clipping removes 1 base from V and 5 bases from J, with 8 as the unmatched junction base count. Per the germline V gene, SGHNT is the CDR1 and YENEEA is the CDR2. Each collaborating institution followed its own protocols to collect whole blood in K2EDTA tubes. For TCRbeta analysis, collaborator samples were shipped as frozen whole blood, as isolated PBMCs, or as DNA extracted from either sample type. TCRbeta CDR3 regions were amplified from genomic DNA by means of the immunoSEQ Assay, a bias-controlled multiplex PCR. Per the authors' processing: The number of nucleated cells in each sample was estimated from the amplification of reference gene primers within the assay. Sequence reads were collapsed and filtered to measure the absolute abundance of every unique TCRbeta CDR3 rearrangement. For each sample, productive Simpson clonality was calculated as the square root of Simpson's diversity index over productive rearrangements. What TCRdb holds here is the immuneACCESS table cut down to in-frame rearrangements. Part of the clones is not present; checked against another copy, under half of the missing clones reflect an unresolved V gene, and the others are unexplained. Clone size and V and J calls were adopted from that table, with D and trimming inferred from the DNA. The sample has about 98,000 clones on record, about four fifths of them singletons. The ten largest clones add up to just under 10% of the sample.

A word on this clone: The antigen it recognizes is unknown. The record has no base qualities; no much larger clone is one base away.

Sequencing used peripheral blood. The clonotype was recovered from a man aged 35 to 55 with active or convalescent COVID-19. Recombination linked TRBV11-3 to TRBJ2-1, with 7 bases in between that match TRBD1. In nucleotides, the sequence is TGTGCCAGCAGCTTAGGAATGTCCGGGACAGACAATGAGCAGTTCTTC. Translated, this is CASSLGMSGTDNEQFF.